This T cell receptor beta chain was sequenced during a study of cytomegalovirus exposure and HLA in healthy donors. General study results and limits: Investigators reported over 150 TCR beta chains as tied to cytomegalovirus.

Separation from the roughly 670-subject first cohort characterized the roughly 130-subject validation cohort, to which the donors belonged. As to this clone: The antigen is undetermined.

This CDR3 region has 17 residues. The V end lost 0 bases, the J end lost 1 base, and 13 bases lay between the germline ends. Germline V gene data show CDR1 as LNHNV and CDR2 as YYDKDF (reference sequence). Data came from immunoSEQ multiplex PCR; TCRdb stores just in-frame clones and leaves some out. The sample includes 90,000 to 150,000 clones, roughly 90% seen only once; the top ten take about 6%. This receptor was identified in a woman between 18 and 29 years old in good health and CMV-seropositive. Material for sequencing was PBMCs. The chain joins TRBV15 to TRBJ1-3, with D tentatively TRBD1 (6 bases). CDR3: CATSREYRVWSGNTIYF. The DNA of the CDR3 is TGTGCCACCAGCAGAGAATACAGGGTTTGGTCTGGAAACACCATATATTTT.